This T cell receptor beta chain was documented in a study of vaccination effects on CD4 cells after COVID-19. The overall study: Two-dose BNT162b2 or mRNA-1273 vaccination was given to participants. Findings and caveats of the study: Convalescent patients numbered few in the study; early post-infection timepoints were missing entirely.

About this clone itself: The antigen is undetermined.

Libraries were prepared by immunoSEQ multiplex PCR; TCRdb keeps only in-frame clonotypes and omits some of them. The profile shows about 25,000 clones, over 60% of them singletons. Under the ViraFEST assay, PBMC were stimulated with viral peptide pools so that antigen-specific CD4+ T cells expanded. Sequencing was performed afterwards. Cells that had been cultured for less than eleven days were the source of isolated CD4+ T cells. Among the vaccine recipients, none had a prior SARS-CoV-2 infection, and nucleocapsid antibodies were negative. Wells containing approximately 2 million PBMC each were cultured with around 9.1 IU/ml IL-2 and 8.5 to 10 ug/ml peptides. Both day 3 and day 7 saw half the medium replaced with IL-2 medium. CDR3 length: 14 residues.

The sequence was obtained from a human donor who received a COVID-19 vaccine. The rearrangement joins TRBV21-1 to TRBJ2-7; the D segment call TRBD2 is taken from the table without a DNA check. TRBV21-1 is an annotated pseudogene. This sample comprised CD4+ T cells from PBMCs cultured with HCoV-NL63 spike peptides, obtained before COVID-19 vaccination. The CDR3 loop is CASSQNPGSSGQYF. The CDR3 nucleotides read TGTGCCAGCAGCCAAAACCCCGGGAGTTCAGGGCAGTACTTC.